The rows below give T cell receptor beta chains drawn from one sample of a study of T cells in Graves' hyperthyroidism and ophthalmopathy. A single record per CDR3 protein comes from TCRdb applying MiXCR to the multiplex PCR reads. Here the sample spans under 450,000 distinct CDR3 sequences, about 15% being singletons. Input material: blood. Receptors originate from a woman in her twenties or thirties with Graves' hyperthyroidism that later progressed to Graves' ophthalmopathy. CDR3s include the opening cysteine and the closing phenylalanine or tryptophan. Fields, in order: J gene, D gene, V gene, clone size, CDR3 DNA, CDR3 protein. A D gene is named only where the DNA matches it firmly. Some rows have no size entry. The others give once, few or many, or a class for an expanded clone.

J: TRBJ2-7
D: -
V: TRBV12-3/TRBV12-4
size: many
DNA: TGTGCCAGCAGTTTTGACGGCTACGAGCAGTACTTC
CDR3: CASSFDGYEQYF

J: TRBJ2-2
D: -
V: TRBV5-1
size: -
DNA: TGCGCCAGCAGCTCCAAGGCATTCGGAGGCGGGGAGCTGTTTTTT
CDR3: CASSSKAFGGGELFF

J: TRBJ1-2
D: -
V: TRBV12-3/TRBV12-4
size: many
DNA: TGTGCCAGCAGCCACGAGTGGCCAGCGAGGAACTATGGCTACACCTTC
CDR3: CASSHEWPARNYGYTF

J: TRBJ2-5
D: -
V: TRBV12-3/TRBV12-4
size: many
DNA: TGTGCCAGCAGGTACCCCTTGGACAGCCAAGAGACCCAGTACTTC
CDR3: CASRYPLDSQETQYF

J: TRBJ1-6
D: -
V: TRBV6-1
size: few
DNA: TGTGCCAGCAGGGCAGAAAGGACCCTCCACTTT
CDR3: CASRAERTLHF

J: TRBJ1-5
D: -
V: TRBV7-2
size: many
DNA: TGTGCCAGCGGCATCATTTCCCCGGGGGGCAGCAATCAGCCCCAGCATTTT
CDR3: CASGIISPGGSNQPQHF

J: TRBJ2-1
D: TRBD2
V: TRBV6-1
size: -
DNA: TGTGCCAGCAGTGGACCCACTAGCGGGGGGGTTTACTACAATGAGCAGTTCTTC
CDR3: CASSGPTSGGVYYNEQFF

J: TRBJ2-7
D: -
V: TRBV6-1
size: many
DNA: TGTGCCAGCAGAAACAGGGATTCCAGGTACTACGAGCAGTACTTC
CDR3: CASRNRDSRYYEQYF

J: TRBJ2-3
D: -
V: TRBV29-1
size: -
DNA: TGCAGCGTTGAAGAGTCCGCAGATACGCAGTATTTT
CDR3: CSVEESADTQYF

J: TRBJ2-7
D: TRBD1
V: TRBV4-1
size: few
DNA: TGCGCCAGCAGTCAACAGGGGGCTAGGGGGGAGCAGTACTTC
CDR3: CASSQQGARGEQYF

J: TRBJ2-7
D: -
V: TRBV5-6
size: many
DNA: TGTGCCAGCAGCTTGGGGCAGAATCACTACGAGCAGTACTTC
CDR3: CASSLGQNHYEQYF

J: TRBJ1-5
D: -
V: TRBV4-1
size: few
DNA: TGCGCCAGCAGCCAAGACCGGGAACCAGGAGGACAGCCCCAGCATTTT
CDR3: CASSQDREPGGQPQHF

J: TRBJ1-5
D: -
V: TRBV5-8
size: -
DNA: TGTGCCAGCAGCTTGGATTCAAACAGGCCTCGCCAACAGCCCCAGCATTTT
CDR3: CASSLDSNRPRQQPQHF

J: TRBJ2-7
D: TRBD1
V: TRBV3-1
size: many
DNA: TGTGCCAGCAGCCCGCAACAGGGGGCCAGCGAGCAGTACTTC
CDR3: CASSPQQGASEQYF